Below, 14 T cell receptor beta chains from the same sample are listed, as sequenced in a study of neurological immune-mediated disorders. Time point specified: longitudinal time-point 2. TCRdb re-derived calls from the 5' RACE reads in MiXCR, one entry per CDR3 protein. The sample has approximately 85,000 distinct CDR3 sequences, 13% seen once; the top ten hold just under 5%. The sample was PBMCs. Source of these receptors: a female donor with HTLV-1-associated myelopathy (HAM/TSP).

This clonotype was observed at least ten times. V and J are TRBV15 and TRBJ1-1; D ambiguous. Per germline, CDR1 LNHNV and CDR2 YYDKDF (reference sequence). The CDR3 has 13 residues. V lost 0 bases and J 5 bases, leaving 7 bases between the germline ends. The CDR3 nucleotides read TGTGCCACCAGCAGAGATGTGGGGACTGAAGCTTTCTTT. Translated, it gives CATSRDVGTEAFF.

This clonotype came up many times. The gene calls are TRBV9 and TRBJ1-5; 11 bases agree with TRBD1. This CDR3 is built from 16 residues. Per germline, CDR1 SGDLS and CDR2 YYNGEE. Trimming cost V 0 bases and J 6 bases; bases outside gene matches: 5. CDR3 protein: CASSVGEGTGGQPQHF. The CDR3 nucleotides read TGTGCCAGCAGCGTAGGAGAGGGGACAGGGGGTCAGCCCCAGCATTTT.

This clonotype appeared a few times. The genes are TRBV28 and TRBJ1-5, with TRBD1 as a possible D gene (5 bases). Per germline, CDR1 MDHEN and CDR2 SYDVKM. CDR3 length: 14 amino acids. The ends were cut back, 11 bases at V and 2 bases at J, with 16 bases in the middle. CDR3 in amino acids: CAGPLGTRNQPQHF. CDR3 nucleotide sequence: TGTGCCGGGCCTCTAGGGACTCGCAATCAGCCCCAGCATTTT.

The table lists this clonotype with many counts. In nucleotides, the CDR3 is TGTGCCAGCAGCCCCGGGAGGGGCTCCTACAATGAGCAGTTCTTC. It translates to CASSPGRGSYNEQFF. This chain joins TRBV7-3 and TRBJ2-1, with TRBD2 matching over 8 bases. CDR1 is SGHTA, CDR2 FQGTGA, per germline. Unmatched junction bases numbered 3, after V lost 5 bases and J lost 0 bases. This CDR3 region has 15 residues.

This clonotype was counted ten times or more. One end of the junction varies from germline; a read error may be responsible. The V call is TRBV25-1, the J call TRBJ2-5, with 7 bases aligning to TRBD2. CDR1 is MGHDK and CDR2 is SYGVNS in the germline V gene. The CDR3 spans 14 residues. The DNA for the CDR3 is TGTGCCAGTAGTGAAAGCCGGGGGGTAGAGACCCAGTACTTC. It is translated as CASSESRGVETQYF.

At least ten counts were recorded for this clonotype. Here the CDR3 reads CASSNSGQGQETQYF. Written as DNA, the CDR3 is TGTGCCAGCAGTAACTCGGGACAGGGCCAAGAGACCCAGTACTTC. The chain has TRBV28 and TRBJ2-5; 9 bases agree with TRBD1. CDR3 length equals 15 residues. J was trimmed by 1 base and V by 5 bases; bases with no gene match: 5. Per the germline V gene, CDR1 is MDHEN and CDR2 is SYDVKM.

The table lists this clonotype with many counts. V and J are TRBV5-1 and TRBJ2-2, with TRBD2 matching over 10 bases. Germline V gene lookup returns CDR1 SGHRS and CDR2 YFSETQ. The CDR3 runs to 15 residues. Losses at the gene ends were 5 bases for V and 2 bases for J; bases not matched to a gene: 3. CDR3 DNA sequence: TGCGCCAGCAGATTAGCGGGGGGAAACACCGGGGAGCTGTTTTTT. Encoded protein: CASRLAGGNTGELFF.

This clonotype was seen repeatedly, ten times or more. The chain joins TRBV11-2 to TRBJ2-7; weak D call: TRBD2 (6 bases). V lost 1 base to trimming and J lost 4 bases, with 14 bases between them. Germline values: CDR1 SGHAT, CDR2 FQNNGV. The CDR3 totals 15 residues. CDR3 bases: TGTGCCAGCAGCTTAGCCTGGGGGGAGCAGTACGAGCAGTACTTC. Translation gives CASSLAWGEQYEQYF.

Points on this clonotype: This may come from a read error, since a much larger clone is one base off. The genes are TRBV9 and TRBJ2-7; D gene unclear. This CDR3 spans 14 amino acids. V shed 0 bases and J shed 7 bases, with 14 bases lying between them. Germline CDR1 SGDLS, CDR2 YYNGEE. CDR3 in amino acids: CASSVELTGGEQYF. The CDR3 nucleotides are TGTGCCAGCAGCGTAGAACTAACCGGTGGGGAGCAGTACTTC.

This clonotype was picked up many times. V usage is TRBV5-1 and J usage is TRBJ2-5, with D perhaps matching TRBD1 or TRBD2 (5 bases each). CDR1 SGHRS and CDR2 YFSETQ come from the germline V gene. The CDR3 totals 16 residues. V lost 4 bases to trimming and J lost 2 bases, with 18 bases between them. CDR3 region: CASSPGRHWGQETQYF. The CDR3 coding sequence is TGCGCCAGCAGCCCGGGGCGCCATTGGGGGCAAGAGACCCAGTACTTC.

This clonotype has just a few counts. The V call is TRBV24-1, the J call TRBJ1-1, with TRBD1 identical over 8 bases. Germline CDR1 KGHDR, CDR2 SFDVKD. The CDR3 extends over 13 amino acids. The V and J ends lost 10 bases and 1 base, in that order; junction bases with no gene match: 4. The CDR3 region is CATRGQGNTEAFF. In nucleotides, the CDR3 is TGTGCCACTAGAGGACAGGGGAACACTGAAGCTTTCTTT.

This clonotype has ten or more counts. The chain's CDR3 is CASTMNRDREREKLFF. The CDR3 DNA reads as TGTGCCAGCACTATGAACCGGGACAGGGAAAGAGAAAAACTGTTTTTT. The chain couples TRBV7-9 to TRBJ1-4, with 9 positions matching TRBD1. This CDR3 is built from 16 residues. CDR1 SEHNR and CDR2 FQNEAQ come from the germline V gene (reference sequence). With V trimmed by 7 bases and J by 8 bases, 14 bases remained unmatched.

This clonotype was seen repeatedly, ten times or more. This sequence joins TRBV6-5 and TRBJ2-3; perhaps TRBD1 as D (6 bases). Trimming cost V 8 bases and J 2 bases, with 11 bases left between them. Germline CDR1 is MNHEY and CDR2 is SVGAGI. The CDR3 runs 13 residues. CDR3 nucleotides: TGTGCCAGCCGGCAGGGGCCCACAGATACGCAGTATTTT. Translated: CASRQGPTDTQYF.

This rearrangement joins TRBV7-2 to TRBJ1-2, with D possibly TRBD1 on 6 matching bases. The germline V gene encodes CDR1 SGHTA and CDR2 FQGNSA. The CDR3 extends over 13 amino acids. The germline V and J ends were trimmed by 1 base and 8 bases, with 11 bases remaining between them. CDR3 protein: CASSLGGGSGYTF. The DNA of the CDR3 is TGTGCCAGCAGCTTAGGAGGGGGATCCGGCTACACCTTC.